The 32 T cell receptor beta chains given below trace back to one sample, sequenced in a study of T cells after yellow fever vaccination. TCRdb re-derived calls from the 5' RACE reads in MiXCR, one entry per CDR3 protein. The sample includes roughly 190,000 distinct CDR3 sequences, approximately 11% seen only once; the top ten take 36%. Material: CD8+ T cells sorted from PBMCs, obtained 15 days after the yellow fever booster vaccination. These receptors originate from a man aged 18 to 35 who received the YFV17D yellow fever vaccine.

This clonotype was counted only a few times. CDR3 DNA: TGTGCCAGTAGTACCAGACAGGGGTACGAGCAGTACTTC. Translation gives CASSTRQGYEQYF. The V gene is TRBV19, the J gene TRBJ2-7; 8 positions agree with TRBD1. V shed 4 bases, J shed 4 bases, and the junction held 3 bases outside the gene matches. The germline CDR1 and CDR2 sequences are LNHDA and SQIVND (reference sequence). The CDR3 sequence is 13 residues long.

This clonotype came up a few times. The CDR3 sequence: CSVGVTGELFF. The CDR3 nucleotides read TGCAGCGTTGGGGTCACCGGGGAGCTGTTTTTT. This chain connects TRBV29-1 to TRBJ2-2; D is unclear. Trimming took off 4 bases at V and 4 bases at J, with 4 bases between the two ends. CDR1 and CDR2 (germline): SQVTM, ANQGSEA. The CDR3 loop spans 11 amino acids.

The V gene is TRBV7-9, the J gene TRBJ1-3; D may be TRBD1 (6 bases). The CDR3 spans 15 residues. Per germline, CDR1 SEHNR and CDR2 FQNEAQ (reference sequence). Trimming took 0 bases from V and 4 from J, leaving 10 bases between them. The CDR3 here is CASSLATGLGNTIYF. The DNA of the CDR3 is TGTGCCAGCAGCTTAGCTACAGGGCTGGGAAACACCATATATTTT.

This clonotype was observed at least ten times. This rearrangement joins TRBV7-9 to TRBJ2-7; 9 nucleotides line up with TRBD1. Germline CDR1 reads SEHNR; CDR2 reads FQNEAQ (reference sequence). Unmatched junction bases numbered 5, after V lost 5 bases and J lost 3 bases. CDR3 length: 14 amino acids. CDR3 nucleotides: TGTGCCAGCAGCGGATGGGACAGGGACTACGAGCAGTACTTC. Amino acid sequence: CASSGWDRDYEQYF.

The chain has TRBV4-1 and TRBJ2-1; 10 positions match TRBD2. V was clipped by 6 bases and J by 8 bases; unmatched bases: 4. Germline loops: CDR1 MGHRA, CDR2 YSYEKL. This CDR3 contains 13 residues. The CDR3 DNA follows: TGCGCCAGCAGTCACCTAGCGGGGGATGAGCAGTTCTTC. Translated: CASSHLAGDEQFF.

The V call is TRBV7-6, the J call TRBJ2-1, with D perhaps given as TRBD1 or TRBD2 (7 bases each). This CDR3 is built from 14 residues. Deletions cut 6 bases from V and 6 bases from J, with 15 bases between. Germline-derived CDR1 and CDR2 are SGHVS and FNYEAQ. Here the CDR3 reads CASRPGGGANEQFF. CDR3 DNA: TGTGCCAGCAGGCCAGGGGGGGGGGCCAATGAGCAGTTCTTC.

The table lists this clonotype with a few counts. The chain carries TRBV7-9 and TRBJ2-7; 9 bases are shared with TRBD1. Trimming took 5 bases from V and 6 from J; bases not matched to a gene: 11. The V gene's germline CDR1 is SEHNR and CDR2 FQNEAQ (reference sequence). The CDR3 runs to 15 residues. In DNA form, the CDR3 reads TGTGCCAGCAGCGTCACAGGGGGCCTCAAACGCGAGCAGTACTTC. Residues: CASSVTGGLKREQYF.

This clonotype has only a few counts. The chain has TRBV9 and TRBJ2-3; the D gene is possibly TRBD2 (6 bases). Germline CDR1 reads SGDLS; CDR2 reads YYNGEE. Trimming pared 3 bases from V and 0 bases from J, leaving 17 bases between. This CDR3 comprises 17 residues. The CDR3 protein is CASSGHGTLTSTDTQYF. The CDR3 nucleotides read TGTGCCAGCAGCGGTCATGGGACTTTGACTAGCACAGATACGCAGTATTTT.

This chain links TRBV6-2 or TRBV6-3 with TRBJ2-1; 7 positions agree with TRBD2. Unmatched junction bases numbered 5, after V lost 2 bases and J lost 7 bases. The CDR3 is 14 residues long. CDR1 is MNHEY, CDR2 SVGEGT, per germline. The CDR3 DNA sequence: TGTGCCAGCAGTTACACGGGAGGAGAGAATGAGCAGTTCTTC. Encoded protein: CASSYTGGENEQFF.

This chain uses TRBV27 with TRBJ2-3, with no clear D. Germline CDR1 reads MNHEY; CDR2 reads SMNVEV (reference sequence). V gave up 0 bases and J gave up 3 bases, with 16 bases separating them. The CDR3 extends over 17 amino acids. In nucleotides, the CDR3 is TGTGCCAGCAGTTTATCGGCGCCTTTCGGTAGGACAGATACGCAGTATTTT. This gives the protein CASSLSAPFGRTDTQYF.

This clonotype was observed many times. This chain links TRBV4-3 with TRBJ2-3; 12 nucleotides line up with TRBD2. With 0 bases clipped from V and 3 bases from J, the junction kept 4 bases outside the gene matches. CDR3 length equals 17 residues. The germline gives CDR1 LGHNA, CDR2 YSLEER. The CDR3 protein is CASSQELAGGPTDTQYF. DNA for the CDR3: TGCGCCAGCAGCCAAGAACTAGCGGGGGGCCCGACAGATACGCAGTATTTT.

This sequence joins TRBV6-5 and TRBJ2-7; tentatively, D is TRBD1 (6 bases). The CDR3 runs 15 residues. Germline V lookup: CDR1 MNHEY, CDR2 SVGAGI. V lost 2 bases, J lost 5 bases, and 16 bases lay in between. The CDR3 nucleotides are TGTGCCAGCAGTTACAGATCGTATGCAGGGGACGAGCAGTACTTC. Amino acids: CASSYRSYAGDEQYF.

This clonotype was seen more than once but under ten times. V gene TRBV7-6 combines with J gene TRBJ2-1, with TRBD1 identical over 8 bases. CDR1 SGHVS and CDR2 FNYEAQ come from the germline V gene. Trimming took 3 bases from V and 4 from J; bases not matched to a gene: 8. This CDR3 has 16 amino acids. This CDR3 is CASSFPRGLGYNEQFF. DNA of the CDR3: TGTGCCAGCAGCTTTCCCAGGGGGCTGGGTTACAATGAGCAGTTCTTC.

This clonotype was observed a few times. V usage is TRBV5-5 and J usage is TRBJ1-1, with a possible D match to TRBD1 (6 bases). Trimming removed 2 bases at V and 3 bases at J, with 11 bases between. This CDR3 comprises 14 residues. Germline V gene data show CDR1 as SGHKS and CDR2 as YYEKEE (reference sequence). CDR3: CASSFYAGDTEAFF. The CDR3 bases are TGTGCCAGCAGCTTTTACGCAGGGGACACTGAAGCTTTCTTT.

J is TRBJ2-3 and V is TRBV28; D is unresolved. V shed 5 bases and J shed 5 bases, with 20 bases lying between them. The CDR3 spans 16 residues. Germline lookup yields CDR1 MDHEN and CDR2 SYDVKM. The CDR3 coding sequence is TGTGCCAGCAGTCCTTGGGCGTCGTCGCTCGGAGATACGCAGTATTTT. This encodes CASSPWASSLGDTQYF.

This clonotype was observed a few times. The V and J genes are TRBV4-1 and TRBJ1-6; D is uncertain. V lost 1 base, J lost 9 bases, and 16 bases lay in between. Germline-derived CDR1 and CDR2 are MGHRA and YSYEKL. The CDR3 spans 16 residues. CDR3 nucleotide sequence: TGCGCCAGCAGCCAAGCCGGTGGCAGGTATCTTTCACCCCTCCACTTT. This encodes CASSQAGGRYLSPLHF.

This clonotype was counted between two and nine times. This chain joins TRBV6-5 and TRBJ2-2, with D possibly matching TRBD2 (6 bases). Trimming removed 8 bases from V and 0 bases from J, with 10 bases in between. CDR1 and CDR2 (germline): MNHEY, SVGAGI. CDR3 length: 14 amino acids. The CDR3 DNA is TGTGCCAGCTGTACGGGGGCGAACACCGGGGAGCTGTTTTTT. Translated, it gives CASCTGANTGELFF.

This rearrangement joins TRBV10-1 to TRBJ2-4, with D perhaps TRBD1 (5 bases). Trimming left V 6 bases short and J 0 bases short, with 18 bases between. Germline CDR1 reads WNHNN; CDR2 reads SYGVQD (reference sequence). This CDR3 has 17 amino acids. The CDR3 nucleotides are TGCGCCAGCAGCCGAGTCCCCGAGACAGTAGCCAAAAACATTCAGTACTTC. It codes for CASSRVPETVAKNIQYF.

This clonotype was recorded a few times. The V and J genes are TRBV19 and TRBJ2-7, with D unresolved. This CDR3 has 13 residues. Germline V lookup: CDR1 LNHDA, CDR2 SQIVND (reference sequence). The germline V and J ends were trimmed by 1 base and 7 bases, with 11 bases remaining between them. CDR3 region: CASSIAIGGEQYF. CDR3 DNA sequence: TGTGCCAGTAGTATAGCGATCGGTGGAGAGCAGTACTTC.

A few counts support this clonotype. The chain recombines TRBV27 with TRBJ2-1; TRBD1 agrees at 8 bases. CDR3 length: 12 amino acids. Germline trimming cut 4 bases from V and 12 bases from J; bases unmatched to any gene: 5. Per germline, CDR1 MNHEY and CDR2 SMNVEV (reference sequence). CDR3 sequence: CASSSTGGGQFF. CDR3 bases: TGTGCCAGCAGTTCAACAGGGGGTGGGCAGTTCTTC.

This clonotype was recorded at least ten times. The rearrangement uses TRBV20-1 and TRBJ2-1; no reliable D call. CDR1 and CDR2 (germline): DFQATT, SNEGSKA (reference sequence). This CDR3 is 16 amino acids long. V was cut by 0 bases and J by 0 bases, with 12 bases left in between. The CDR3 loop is CSARDFSASSYNEQFF. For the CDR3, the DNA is TGCAGTGCTAGAGATTTTTCGGCTAGCTCCTACAATGAGCAGTTCTTC.

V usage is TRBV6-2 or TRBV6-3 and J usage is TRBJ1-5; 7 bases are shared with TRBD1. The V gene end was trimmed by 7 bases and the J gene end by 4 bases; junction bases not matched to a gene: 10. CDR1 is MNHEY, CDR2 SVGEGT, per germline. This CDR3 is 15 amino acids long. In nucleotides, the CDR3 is TGTGCCAGCACCCCGTTTAGGGGGCCAAATCAGCCCCAGCATTTT. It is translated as CASTPFRGPNQPQHF.

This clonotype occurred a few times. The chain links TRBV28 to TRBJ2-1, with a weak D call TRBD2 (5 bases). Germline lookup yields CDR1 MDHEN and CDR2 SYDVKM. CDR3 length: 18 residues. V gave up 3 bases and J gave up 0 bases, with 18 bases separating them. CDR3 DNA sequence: TGTGCCAGCAGTTTCCCCGAACTAGGGCCGAGCTCCTACAATGAGCAGTTCTTC. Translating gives CASSFPELGPSSYNEQFF.

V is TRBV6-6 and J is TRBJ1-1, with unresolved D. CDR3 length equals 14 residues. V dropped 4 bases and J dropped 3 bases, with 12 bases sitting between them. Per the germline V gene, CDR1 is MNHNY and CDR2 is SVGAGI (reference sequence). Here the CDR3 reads CASSLLGIDTEAFF. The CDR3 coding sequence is TGTGCCAGCAGTTTGCTAGGGATCGACACTGAAGCTTTCTTT.

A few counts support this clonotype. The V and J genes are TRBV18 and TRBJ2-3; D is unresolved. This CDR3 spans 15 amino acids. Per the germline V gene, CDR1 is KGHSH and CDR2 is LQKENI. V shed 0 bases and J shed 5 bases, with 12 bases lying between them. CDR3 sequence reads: CASSPPFGSLDTQYF. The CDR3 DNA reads TGTGCCAGCTCACCACCGTTCGGCAGCCTAGATACGCAGTATTTT.

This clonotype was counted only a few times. CDR3 region: CASSLIGGPTDTQYF. The CDR3 nucleotides read TGCGCCAGCAGCTTGATCGGGGGCCCCACAGATACGCAGTATTTT. The rearrangement joins TRBV5-1 to TRBJ2-3, with D perhaps given as TRBD1 or TRBD2 (6 bases each). Trimming removed 1 base from V and 2 bases from J, with 11 bases in between. CDR1 is SGHRS, CDR2 YFSETQ, per germline. The CDR3 runs 15 residues.

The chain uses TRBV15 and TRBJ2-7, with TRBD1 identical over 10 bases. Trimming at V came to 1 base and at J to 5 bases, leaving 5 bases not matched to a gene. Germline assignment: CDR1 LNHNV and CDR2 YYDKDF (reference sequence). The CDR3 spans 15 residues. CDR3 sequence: CATSRGDRGPNEQYF. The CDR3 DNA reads TGTGCCACCAGCAGAGGGGACAGGGGTCCAAACGAGCAGTACTTC.

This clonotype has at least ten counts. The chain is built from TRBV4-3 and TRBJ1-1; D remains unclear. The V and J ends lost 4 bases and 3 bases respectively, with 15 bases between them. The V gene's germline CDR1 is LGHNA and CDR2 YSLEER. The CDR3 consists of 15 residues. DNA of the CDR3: TGCGCCAGCAGCCTCCGGCCCTCCCGGGACACTGAAGCTTTCTTT. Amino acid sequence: CASSLRPSRDTEAFF.

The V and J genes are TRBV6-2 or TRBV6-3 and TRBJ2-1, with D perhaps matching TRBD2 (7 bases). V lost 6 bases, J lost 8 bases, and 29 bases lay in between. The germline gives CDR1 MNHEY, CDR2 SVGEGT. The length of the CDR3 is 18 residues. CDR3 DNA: TGTGCCAGCAGCTCCACCCGAGGGGGGGCCCAGAAGGACGATGAGCAGTTCTTC. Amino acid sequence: CASSSTRGGAQKDDEQFF.

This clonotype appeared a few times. CDR3 sequence: CASSQEQVHYTGELFF. The CDR3 nucleotides are TGCGCCAGCAGCCAAGAACAGGTTCACTACACCGGGGAGCTGTTTTTT. The genes are TRBV4-1 and TRBJ2-2; a possible D gene is TRBD1 (5 bases). The CDR3 totals 16 residues. CDR1 and CDR2 (germline): MGHRA, YSYEKL. Trimming left V 0 bases short and J 3 bases short, with 11 bases between.

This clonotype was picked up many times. CDR3: CASSQDPEDIQYF. DNA for the CDR3: TGTGCCAGCAGCCAAGACCCAGAGGACATTCAGTACTTC. This sequence joins TRBV4-2 and TRBJ2-4; no reliable D call. Germline V gene data show CDR1 as LGHNA and CDR2 as YNFKEQ. The CDR3 loop spans 13 amino acids. V dropped 0 bases and J dropped 8 bases, with 8 bases sitting between them.

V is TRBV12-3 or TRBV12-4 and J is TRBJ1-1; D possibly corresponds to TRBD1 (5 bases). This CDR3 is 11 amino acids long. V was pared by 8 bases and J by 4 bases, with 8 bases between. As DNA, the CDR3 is TGTGCCAGCGTGGGGGGCACTGAAGCTTTCTTT. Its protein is CASVGGTEAFF.